The present T cell receptor beta chain was sequenced within a study of T cell responses to AZD1222 COVID-19 vaccine. Germline values: CDR1 SEHNR, CDR2 FQNEAQ (reference sequence). V lost 1 base, J lost 4 bases, and 2 bases stayed unmatched. The CDR3 spans 16 residues. Repertoires were generated with immunoSEQ multiplex PCR, while TCRdb's copy carries only in-frame clones and drops some. The data contain 74,000 or so clones, 84% of them singletons. The chain has TRBV7-9 and TRBJ2-1; 12 bases are shared with TRBD2. The source material was peripheral blood, sampled on day 0 of AZD1222 vaccination. This TCR derives from an adult in good health. CDR3 loop: CASSLGLAGAYNEQFF. CDR3 DNA sequence: TGTGCCAGCAGCTTAGGACTAGCGGGAGCTTACAATGAGCAGTTCTTC.